The 15 T cell receptor beta chains below come from one sample, sequenced in a study of blood T cell repertoires in COVID-19. Data came from immunoSEQ multiplex PCR; TCRdb stores just in-frame clones and leaves some out. The sample has 85,000 to 100,000 clones, 90% seen once. The sequenced sample was peripheral blood. The receptors come from a man aged 55 to 69 with acute or convalescent COVID-19.

The rearrangement uses TRBV2 and TRBJ1-2; 10 nucleotides agree with TRBD1. V dropped 5 bases and J dropped 4; count of bases not matched to a gene: 7. The CDR3 consists of 15 residues. Germline V gene sequence: CDR1 SNHLY, CDR2 FYNNEI. CDR3 amino acids: CASSQDRGRVYGYTF. The CDR3 DNA reads TGTGCCAGCAGTCAAGACAGGGGGCGCGTCTATGGCTACACCTTC.

The rearrangement joins TRBV12-2 to TRBJ1-5; no check of the table's D call, TRBD1, against the DNA was made. TRBV12-2 is recorded as a pseudogene. The CDR3 covers 14 residues. In DNA, the CDR3 is TGTGCAAGTCGGAACAGGGGGGTCAATCAGCCCCAGCATTTT. It translates to CASRNRGVNQPQHF.

The CDR3, as DNA: TGTGCCAGCAGCCACTCGGGTGGTCGGGCTGAAGCTTTCTTT. Translating gives CASSHSGGRAEAFF. This sequence joins TRBV7-9 and TRBJ1-1; D is undetermined. Trimming stripped 5 bases from V and 6 bases from J, with 16 bases between. The germline V gene encodes CDR1 SEHNR and CDR2 FQNEAQ (reference sequence). The CDR3 contains 14 residues.

The chain employs TRBV2 and TRBJ1-1; a weak D match, TRBD1 (5 bases). The ends were cut back, 3 bases at V and 3 bases at J, with 11 bases in the middle. Germline V gives CDR1 SNHLY, CDR2 FYNNEI. This CDR3 contains 14 residues. The CDR3 DNA reads TGTGCCAGCAGTGACCTGGGGGGGGACACTGAAGCTTTCTTT. Protein product: CASSDLGGDTEAFF.

The V gene is TRBV11-2, the J gene TRBJ1-3; D is perhaps TRBD1 (5 bases). CDR3 size: 19 residues. V was cut by 3 bases and J by 0 bases, with 21 bases left in between. The germline CDR1 and CDR2 sequences are SGHAT and FQNNGV. The CDR3 bases are TGTGCCAGCAGCTTCGAATTAGCTAGGGGAGGAACCTCTGGAAACACCATATATTTT. It codes for CASSFELARGGTSGNTIYF. The complete variable domain, with remaining parts taken from reference TRBV11-2 and TRBJ1-3, reads EAGVAQSPRYKIIEKRQSVAFWCNPISGHATLYWYQQILGQGPKLLIQFQNNGVVDDSQLPKDRFSAERLKGVDSTLKIQPAKLEDSAVYLCASSFELARGGTSGNTIYFGEGSWLTVV.

This clone showed up just once. This sequence joins TRBV19 and TRBJ1-5, with 7 nucleotides matching TRBD1. The ends lost 5 bases at V and 4 bases at J; junction bases unmatched: 11. Germline V lookup: CDR1 LNHDA, CDR2 SQIVND (reference sequence). CDR3 length equals 16 residues. The CDR3 region is CASSFRNRGYNQPQHF. The CDR3 DNA reads as TGTGCCAGTAGTTTTCGGAACAGGGGTTATAATCAGCCCCAGCATTTT.

V gene TRBV7-6 combines with J gene TRBJ1-5; possible D gene TRBD1, 5 bases. The CDR3 is 17 amino acids. Germline values: CDR1 SGHVS, CDR2 FNYEAQ. The V end lost 1 base, the J end lost 0 bases, and 13 bases lay between the germline ends. CDR3 loop: CASSLGQGYNSNQPQHF. The DNA of the CDR3 is TGTGCCAGCAGCTTAGGGCAGGGATATAATAGCAATCAGCCCCAGCATTTT.

The CDR3 DNA sequence: TGCGCCAGCAGCTTGGAGCCAGGAGGGAACACTGAAGCTTTCTTT. Encoded protein: CASSLEPGGNTEAFF. The V gene is TRBV5-1, the J gene TRBJ1-1; D remains ambiguous. This CDR3 contains 15 residues. Germline assignment: CDR1 SGHRS and CDR2 YFSETQ. The V and J ends lost 0 bases and 1 base respectively, with 10 bases between them.

The V and J genes are TRBV18 and TRBJ2-1, with D perhaps given as TRBD1 or TRBD2 (7 bases each). The CDR3 is 13 residues long. Germline-derived CDR1 and CDR2 are KGHSH and LQKENI. The V gene lost 6 bases and the J gene lost 8 bases, with 14 bases spanning the gap. The CDR3 DNA follows: TGTGCCAGCTCCCCAGGGGGGGCGGATGAGCAGTTCTTC. Encoded protein: CASSPGGADEQFF. The variable domain in full, completed from reference TRBV18 and TRBJ2-1, reads NAGVMQNPRHLVRRRGQEARLRCSPMKGHSHVYWYRQLPEEGLKFMVYLQKENIIDESGMPKERFSAEFPKEGPSILRIQQVVRGDSAAYFCASSPGGADEQFFGPGTRLTVL.

This clone was seen a few times. J is TRBJ1-1 and V is TRBV20-1; D gene uncertain. The CDR3 spans 13 residues. Germline lookup yields CDR1 DFQATT and CDR2 SNEGSKA (reference sequence). The V and J ends lost 3 bases and 0 bases respectively, with 8 bases between them. This chain's CDR3 is CSASVQLNTEAFF. The CDR3 DNA reads TGCAGTGCTAGTGTACAGTTGAACACTGAAGCTTTCTTT.

The rearrangement links TRBV5-1 to TRBJ2-5; 7 bases agree with TRBD2. This CDR3 contains 16 residues. Germline trimming cut 0 bases from V and 5 bases from J; bases unmatched to any gene: 10. CDR1 is SGHRS and CDR2 is YFSETQ in the germline V gene. DNA of the CDR3: TGCGCCAGCAGCTTGGTGGCAGGCCTGGGAGGGGAGACCCAGTACTTC. It encodes CASSLVAGLGGETQYF.

With regard to this clone: The junction does not match germline at one end; this may be a read error. J is TRBJ1-2 and V is TRBV6-4, with 7 bases aligning to TRBD1. The CDR3 consists of 15 residues. Germline-derived CDR1 and CDR2 are MRHNA and SNTAGT. The CDR3 region is CASSHSTGRNYGYTF. The CDR3 nucleotides read TGTGCCAGCAGTCACTCGACAGGGCGGAACTATGGCTACACCTTC.

J is TRBJ1-1 and V is TRBV20-1; D not certain. The CDR3 has 11 amino acids. V dropped 3 bases and J dropped 5 bases, with 7 bases sitting between them. The germline V gene has CDR1 DFQATT and CDR2 SNEGSKA (reference sequence). The chain's CDR3 is CSASPVTEAFF. As DNA, the CDR3 is TGCAGTGCTAGCCCGGTGACTGAAGCTTTCTTT.

J is TRBJ1-3 and V is TRBV14, with D perhaps matching TRBD1 (5 bases). V was cut by 2 bases and J by 0 bases, with 11 bases left in between. Germline V gene data show CDR1 as SGHDN and CDR2 as FVKESK. This CDR3 contains 16 residues. The CDR3 sequence: CASSQYTGPSGNTIYF. DNA of the CDR3: TGTGCCAGCAGCCAATATACAGGCCCCTCTGGAAACACCATATATTTT.

The V gene is TRBV18, the J gene TRBJ2-3, with 7 bases fitting TRBD2. With 0 bases clipped from V and 2 bases from J, the junction kept 5 bases outside the gene matches. This CDR3 has 16 amino acids. The germline gives CDR1 KGHSH, CDR2 LQKENI. The CDR3 is CASSPPSAGLTDTQYF. DNA of the CDR3: TGTGCCAGCTCACCACCGTCAGCGGGACTCACAGATACGCAGTATTTT. Filled out from reference TRBV18 and TRBJ2-3, the complete variable domain reads NAGVMQNPRHLVRRRGQEARLRCSPMKGHSHVYWYRQLPEEGLKFMVYLQKENIIDESGMPKERFSAEFPKEGPSILRIQQVVRGDSAAYFCASSPPSAGLTDTQYFGPGTRLTVL.